This T cell receptor (beta chain) emerged from a study of cytomegalovirus exposure and HLA in healthy donors. Study as a whole: The 95 to 150 validation repertoires used a platform that matched the one used for the approximately 610 first-cohort repertoires, as a later analysis reported.

Whole-study results and caveats: It was found in a later analysis that first-cohort TCR clusters tended to co-occur in the approximately 130 validation repertoires. The majority of TCR sequences were rare, yet some public TCRs appeared in many donors. The study listed some 160 cytomegalovirus-associated TCR beta chains.

The ends lost 8 bases at V and 3 bases at J; junction bases unmatched: 10. Germline V gene sequence: CDR1 MNHNS, CDR2 SASEGT. This CDR3 comprises 15 residues. As concerns this clone: What it recognizes is unknown.

Profiled with immunoSEQ multiplex PCR; TCRdb holds only in-frame clones, not every one. Seen here are 200,000 to 250,000 clones, approximately 86% observed once, and the top ten hold 2.9%. The sequence derives from a woman in her late teens or twenties in good health and CMV-seronegative. The V call is TRBV6-1, the J call TRBJ1-5; TRBD1 matches 7 bases. Sequenced: PBMCs. In nucleotides, the CDR3 is TGTGCCAGCTGGTTGGGACAGAGCTACAATCAGCCCCAGCATTTT. It yields the protein CASWLGQSYNQPQHF.